The rows below give T cell receptor beta chains drawn from one sample of a study of blood T cell repertoires in COVID-19. Profiled with immunoSEQ multiplex PCR; TCRdb holds only in-frame clones, not every one. The table lists some 490,000 clones, approximately 86% of them singletons, with around 7.9% in the top ten. The sample taken for sequencing was PBMCs or T cells enriched from blood (not recorded which). These receptors came from a woman aged 60 to 75 who had recovered from COVID-19. Both conserved end residues are part of each CDR3. The D gene is left open where the match is weak. Clone sizes are given selectively: once, few, many, or a class where the clone is expanded.

TRBD1	TRBV5-1	.	TRBJ2-1	TGCGCCAGCAGCACCGGGACAGGGATTGGTGAGCAGTTCTTC	CASSTGTGIGEQFF
TRBD2	TRBV6-5	.	TRBJ2-5	TGTGCCGTCGGGAGGGGCGTTGGAGAGACCCAGTACTTC	CAVGRGVGETQYF
.	TRBV14	.	TRBJ2-1	TGTGCCAGCAGCCGGTCTAGGTTTGAGCAGTTCTTC	CASSRSRFEQFF
TRBD1	TRBV5-5	.	TRBJ1-1	TGTGCCAGCAGCTCGAGACAGGGGGCGGGGAACACTGAAGCTTTCTTT	CASSSRQGAGNTEAFF
.	TRBV6-6	.	TRBJ2-2	TGTGCCAGCAGTCGATTAGGACAGATCACCGGGGAGCTGTTTTTT	CASSRLGQITGELFF
.	TRBV12-5	.	TRBJ1-1	TGTGCTAGTGGTTTGGTCGTCTCAGGGGCCCTGAACACTGAAGCTTTCTTT	CASGLVVSGALNTEAFF
TRBD2	TRBV27	.	TRBJ2-5	TGTGCCAGCAGTTTCAGAGGGGGACCGGGACTAGCGGGGGGACAAGAGACCCAGTACTTC	CASSFRGGPGLAGGQETQYF
TRBD1	TRBV6-5	.	TRBJ1-6	TGTGCCAGCAGGACCGGGACAGGGGATAATTCACCCCTCCACTTT	CASRTGTGDNSPLHF
TRBD1	TRBV2	once	TRBJ1-4	TGTGCCAGCAATCTCGACAGGGCGGTCATATGG	CASNLDRAVIW
TRBD2	TRBV10-3	.	TRBJ2-7	TGTGCCATCAGTTCACTAGCGGGGGGGGTCTACGAGCAGTACTTC	CAISSLAGGVYEQYF
.	TRBV7-2	few	TRBJ1-3	TGTGCCAGCAGCTTCCGCGGCACTTCTGGAAACACCATATATTTT	CASSFRGTSGNTIYF
.	TRBV5-6	.	TRBJ1-1	TGTGCCAGCAGCTTGGGGCAGGGAATGAACACTGAAGCTTTCTTT	CASSLGQGMNTEAFF
.	TRBV5-1	many	TRBJ1-3	TGCGCCAGCAGTTCTAACAGGGCCTCTGGAAACACCATATATTTT	CASSSNRASGNTIYF
.	TRBV9	.	TRBJ1-5	TGTGCCAGCAGCGTAGCCCGGGAGGGTGACGGATATAGCAATCAGCCCCAGCATTTT	CASSVAREGDGYSNQPQHF
TRBD1	TRBV5-1	.	TRBJ1-4	TGCGCCAGCAGCTTCGGGACAGCTAATGAAAAACTGTTTTTT	CASSFGTANEKLFF
TRBD1	TRBV19	.	TRBJ1-2	TGTGCCAGTAGTTTACTAACCGGGACAGCATATGGCTACACCTTC	CASSLLTGTAYGYTF
TRBD2	TRBV19	.	TRBJ2-3	TGTGCCAGTAAACTAGCGGGGAGAACAGATACGCAGTATTTT	CASKLAGRTDTQYF
.	TRBV21-1	.	TRBJ2-1	TGTGCCAGCAGCCTTAGCGGCCCCTACAATGAGCAGTTCTTC	CASSLSGPYNEQFF
.	TRBV24-1	.	TRBJ2-1	TGTGCCACCAGTGATTTGTCCGGTAATGAGCAGTTCTTC	CATSDLSGNEQFF
TRBD2	TRBV5-5	.	TRBJ2-1	TGTGCCAGCAGCTTACTAGCGGGGGAGGGATACAATGAGCAGTTCTTC	CASSLLAGEGYNEQFF
.	TRBV30	.	TRBJ1-6	TGTGCCTGGAGTGTAGACACAGTTAATTCACCCCTCCACTTT	CAWSVDTVNSPLHF
.	TRBV2	.	TRBJ1-5	TGTGCCAGCAGGTTGAGGAGTGGTCAGCCCCAGCATTTT	CASRLRSGQPQHF
.	TRBV19	.	TRBJ2-2	TGTGCCAGTAGTGCAGAAGGGCAGGGGATTATCTTTAGTACCGGGGAGCTGTTTTTT	CASSAEGQGIIFSTGELFF
.	TRBV6-5	.	TRBJ1-1	TGTGCCAGCAGTTACGGAGGGGTCGAAGCTTTCTTT	CASSYGGVEAFF
TRBD1	TRBV2	.	TRBJ1-2	TGTGCCAGCAGTGAATTAAGACAGGGGGCGCGAGGCTACACCTTC	CASSELRQGARGYTF
.	TRBV2	.	TRBJ2-3	TGTGCCAGCAGCAGGATTAGCACAGATACGCAGTATTTT	CASSRISTDTQYF
TRBD1	TRBV19	.	TRBJ2-3	TGTGCCAGTAGTATCGTCCACGGGGGACAGGGTTTCACAGATACGCAGTATTTT	CASSIVHGGQGFTDTQYF
TRBD1	TRBV7-9	.	TRBJ1-3	TGTGCCAGCCGGAAAGGACAGGGCTCTGGAAACACCATATATTTT	CASRKGQGSGNTIYF
.	TRBV4-1	.	TRBJ2-1	TGCGCCAGCAGCCAAGACAGGGGTTCCTACAATGAGCAGTTCTTC	CASSQDRGSYNEQFF
.	TRBV12-3/TRBV12-4	.	TRBJ1-5	TGTGCCAGCAGCTACCTCAATCAGCCCCAGCATTTT	CASSYLNQPQHF
.	TRBV14	.	TRBJ1-2	TGTGCCAGCAGCCAAGTAAGAGGATCCGGCGGCTACACCTTC	CASSQVRGSGGYTF
TRBD2	TRBV13	.	TRBJ2-2	TGTGCCAGCAGCCCCCGGACTAGCGGGGGCGGCGGGGAGCTGTTTTTT	CASSPRTSGGGGELFF
TRBD1	TRBV13	.	TRBJ1-4	TGTGCCAGCAGCTTGAGGACAGGGGGGGAAAAACTGTTTTTT	CASSLRTGGEKLFF
.	TRBV27	.	TRBJ2-2	TGTGCCAGCAGTTTATGGGGCGGGGGCCAGAACACCGGGGAGCTGTTTTTT	CASSLWGGGQNTGELFF
TRBD1	TRBV24-1	.	TRBJ2-3	TGTGCCACCAGTGCCCTTGGGGGGACAGGGACAGATACGCAGTATTTT	CATSALGGTGTDTQYF
TRBD2	TRBV11-2	.	TRBJ2-3	TGTGCCAGCAGCTTGGCTAGCGGGGGCTTCACAGATACGCAGTATTTT	CASSLASGGFTDTQYF
TRBD1	TRBV18	.	TRBJ2-7	TGTGCCAGCTCACCAGCCCCGGGACAGGGGAACTACGAGCAGTACTTC	CASSPAPGQGNYEQYF
.	TRBV25-1	.	TRBJ1-4	TGTGCCAGCAGTCCGGGGGGGACTAATGAAAAACTGTTTTTT	CASSPGGTNEKLFF